The T cell receptor beta chain described here comes from a study of blood T cell repertoires in COVID-19. Looking at the study overall: Acute and convalescent COVID-19 samples came from the United States, Italy and Spain.

CDR3 size: 14 residues. The V gene end was trimmed by 4 bases and the J gene end by 10 bases; junction bases not matched to a gene: 11. Per the germline V gene, CDR1 is SEHNR and CDR2 is FQNEAQ (reference sequence). TCRdb keeps only in-frame clones here, not all; method: immunoSEQ multiplex PCR. This sample yields hundreds of thousands of clones, of which roughly three quarters are seen a single time; 4% belongs to the top ten. The V and J genes are TRBV7-9 and TRBJ1-1, with 8 bases aligning to TRBD1. The sample taken for sequencing was peripheral blood. This sequence originates from a middle-aged woman with active or convalescent COVID-19. The CDR3 bases are TGTGCCAGCAGCTCCCGGACAGGGTTGTTTCGAGCTTTCTTT. Its protein is CASSSRTGLFRAFF.